This T cell receptor (beta chain) was retrieved from a study of T cells in Graves' hyperthyroidism and ophthalmopathy (dated by TCRdb to between 2018 and 2021). For the wider study: Peripheral blood was collected at initial diagnosis, before any treatment. Once sampling was done, hyperthyroidism patients were given methimazole at a starting dose of 30 mg daily, whereas ophthalmopathy patients were given high-dose intravenous methylprednisolone. TCR V-J signatures able to tell the groups apart were searched for in a discovery cohort of 95 to 100 patients, of whom roughly 42 had Graves' ophthalmopathy and 55 to 65 had stable Graves' hyperthyroidism. Whether ophthalmopathy could be predicted prospectively was tested in an independent validation cohort made up of under 20 hyperthyroidism patients plus 17 patients who later progressed to ophthalmopathy. TCR Vbeta CDR3 sequencing of approximately 140 peripheral blood samples (over 40 ophthalmopathy, around 80 hyperthyroidism and some 17 progressor patients) is reported in the paper. In addition, the study compared T-cell repertoires in thyroid tissue and in blood from several Graves' hyperthyroidism patients. The roughly 91 discovery patients were randomly split 7:3 into training and test sets. Overall results and qualifications from the work: A model built on a 13 V-J signature distinguished ophthalmopathy from stable hyperthyroidism, reaching approximately 89% sensitivity and around 81% specificity in cross-validation and 80%/75% in testing. In validation, the model predicted progression to ophthalmopathy with roughly 70% sensitivity and about 73% specificity, a median of 6.5 months before onset. Sample size was not statistically predetermined, and blinding of investigators to group allocation was not performed. Most expanded thyroid clonotypes (frequency above 0.001) were also detected in blood, a finding suggesting that blood repertoires may reflect thyroid immune responses.

The germline V gene provides CDR1 SGHNT and CDR2 YENEEA. Between the V and J ends, shortened by 2 bases and 6 bases respectively, the junction contains 9 bases. There are 13 amino acids in the CDR3, from cysteine to phenylalanine inclusive. The read is trimmed to its CDR3 DNA, 39 bases read in frame from base 1. Ophthalmopathy patients had moderately to severely active disease, Clinical Activity Score of at least 3, NOSPECS grade of at least 4, and duration under 3 months. Any patient with an uncontrolled infection, another autoimmune disease, pregnancy or lactation was excluded. Diagnoses relied on clinical symptoms, serum thyroxine and TRAb, thyroid ultrasound and orbital computed tomography. Ficoll-Paque density gradient centrifugation was used to isolate PBMCs from approximately 11 ml of fresh peripheral blood. Total RNA was extracted with Trizol reagent, and quality was checked on an Agilent 2100 Bioanalyzer.

TCR beta CDR3 regions were amplified from RNA transcripts. The first round of RT-PCR for the TCR CDR3 was performed with the HTBI primer set and the Qiagen OneStep RT-PCR kit. Libraries were constructed in a second round of multiplex PCR, after which size selection and purification were carried out. Sequencing of the libraries was done on an Illumina HiSeq2000 using paired-end 100 bp reads. In the original analysis: SOAPnuke was used to process the raw data, throwing out any read that contained adapters or uncalled bases, had a mean Phred below 15, or lacked an exact constant-primer or identifier match. High-quality paired reads were merged using COPE v1.2.5, and each unique nucleotide sequence was defined as a clonotype. Clonotypes were aligned to IMGT TRBV, TRBD and TRBJ reference segments using MiTCR v1.1. Only V-J combinations with frequency above 0.0001, covering about 99% of repertoires, were analysed. A TCS score was defined as the ratio between F50 (clonal expansion) and ExV (chaos), using BLOSUM62-based TCRdist between CDR3 peptides within each V-J. Welch's t-statistics and random forest reduced just over 500 V-J features to 13, which were used in a naive Bayes classifier (R e1071). TCRdb reprocessing: public reads trimmed at Q25 with fastp, clones called with MiXCR, in-frame beta chains kept. Duplicate CDR3 protein sequences are folded into a single record with the most common DNA and genes. TCRdb assigned the V and J calls; the authors' analysis was not used. The table for this sample lists hundreds of thousands of distinct CDR3 sequences; about 20% of them were counted only once. The ten most abundant clones make up roughly 60% of the sample.

With regard to this clonotype: The specificity of this receptor is unknown. One base away there is no much larger clone; base qualities are not given.

The clonotype was recovered from a man aged 25 to 40 with Graves' ophthalmopathy. This sequence uses TRBV11-3 and TRBJ2-3; TRBD2 might be the D gene, on 5 matching bases. Sequencing was carried out using blood. The nucleotides read TGTGCCAGCAGCTTACCCCGGGATGATACGCAGTATTTT. Its translation reads: CASSLPRDDTQYF.